What follows are 17 T cell receptor beta chains derived from one specimen sequenced in a study of blood T cell repertoires in COVID-19. The protocol was immunoSEQ multiplex PCR, while the TCRdb copy is restricted to in-frame clones and leaves out a portion. Among around 100,000 clones, around 84% were seen once, and the ten largest hold 2.1%. Sequencing input: peripheral blood. These receptors were taken from a human donor in a cohort sampled during active COVID-19.

In nucleotides, the CDR3 is TGTGCCAGCAGTCGGGAGGGGAGGAACTACAATGAGCAGTTCTTC. Amino acids: CASSREGRNYNEQFF. The chain has TRBV3-1 (or the pseudogene TRBV3-2) and TRBJ2-1; 8 nucleotides match TRBD2. The V segment lost 6 bases and the J segment 3 bases; nucleotides outside the gene matches: 7. CDR3 length: 15 amino acids. Germline V gene sequence: CDR1 LGHDT, CDR2 YNNKEL (reference sequence).

This chain joins TRBV6-5 and TRBJ1-4, with D possibly being TRBD1 (6 bases). V lost 4 bases and J lost 0, with 9 bases in between. The CDR3 extends over 15 amino acids. Germline V lookup: CDR1 MNHEY, CDR2 SVGAGI. CDR3 coding DNA: TGTGCCAGCAGTTCCGGGACAACAACTAATGAAAAACTGTTTTTT. Protein sequence: CASSSGTTTNEKLFF.

This clone was picked up one time. The V gene is TRBV6-6, the J gene TRBJ1-1, with D unclear. The CDR3 is 14 residues long. CDR1 is MNHNY, CDR2 SVGAGI, per germline (reference sequence). The V end lost 0 bases, the J end lost 2 bases, and 7 bases lay between the germline ends. Here the CDR3 reads CASSYSVRNTEAFF. The CDR3 DNA reads as TGTGCCAGCAGTTACTCGGTGAGAAACACTGAAGCTTTCTTT.

V gene TRBV29-1 combines with J gene TRBJ2-2, with 7 bases fitting TRBD1. This CDR3 has 15 amino acids. V lost 3 bases, J lost 0 bases, and 4 bases stayed unmatched. The V gene's germline CDR1 is SQVTM and CDR2 ANQGSEA. The CDR3 reads CSVDAQGANTGELFF. The CDR3 coding sequence is TGCAGCGTTGATGCCCAGGGGGCGAACACCGGGGAGCTGTTTTTT.

The rearrangement uses TRBV5-1 and TRBJ1-2; 11 nucleotides agree with TRBD1. V was clipped by 2 bases and J by 6 bases; unmatched bases: 3. The germline CDR1 and CDR2 sequences are SGHRS and YFSETQ. The CDR3 loop spans 14 amino acids. The CDR3 nucleotides read TGCGCCAGCAGCTTCCGGGACAGGGGGAATGGCTACACCTTC. It is translated as CASSFRDRGNGYTF.

V is TRBV7-2 and J is TRBJ1-2, with a weak D call TRBD1 (6 bases). V was clipped by 3 bases and J by 4 bases, with 12 bases between them. The CDR3 has 14 residues. Germline V gene lookup returns CDR1 SGHTA and CDR2 FQGNSA. The CDR3: CASSLGSQGYGYTF. CDR3 DNA sequence: TGTGCCAGCAGCTTGGGATCACAGGGCTATGGCTACACCTTC.

V is TRBV2 and J is TRBJ1-5; perhaps TRBD1 as D (5 bases). Trimming cost V 5 bases and J 4 bases, with 12 bases left between them. This CDR3 spans 14 amino acids. The germline V gene encodes CDR1 SNHLY and CDR2 FYNNEI. The CDR3 here is CASSPNGGNQPQHF. The CDR3, as DNA: TGTGCCAGCAGTCCTAACGGGGGTAATCAGCCCCAGCATTTT.

V usage is TRBV3-1 (or the pseudogene TRBV3-2) and J usage is TRBJ2-1, with 9 bases lining up with TRBD2. CDR3 length equals 15 residues. CDR1 is LGHDT and CDR2 is YNNKEL in the germline V gene (reference sequence). The ends lost 4 bases at V and 9 bases at J; junction bases unmatched: 10. CDR3 loop: CASSPRSGSWSEQFF. In DNA, the CDR3 is TGTGCCAGCAGCCCCCGTAGCGGGAGTTGGAGTGAGCAGTTCTTC.

The rearrangement joins TRBV20-1 to TRBJ2-3; no reliable D call. CDR1 is DFQATT, CDR2 SNEGSKA, per germline (reference sequence). Trimming pared 5 bases from V and 2 bases from J, leaving 5 bases between. The CDR3 totals 11 residues. The CDR3 coding sequence is TGCAGTGCTCTTTCCACAGATACGCAGTATTTT. Translating it yields CSALSTDTQYF.

This clone was seen once. The chain recombines TRBV30 with TRBJ1-5; D uncertain. Germline V gives CDR1 GTSNPN, CDR2 SVGIG (reference sequence). The V and J ends lost 0 bases and 4 bases respectively, with 10 bases between them. The CDR3 is made up of 14 amino acids. The CDR3 reads CAWSVGGQNQPQHF. The CDR3 region has the DNA TGTGCCTGGAGTGTGGGAGGCCAAAATCAGCCCCAGCATTTT.

The gene calls are TRBV5-6 and TRBJ1-2; possible D gene TRBD1, 5 bases. This CDR3 comprises 13 residues. Trimming stripped 4 bases from V and 8 bases from J, with 15 bases between. CDR1 and CDR2 (germline): SGHDT, YYEEEE. The CDR3, as DNA: TGTGCCAGCAGCGTGGACAAAAGTTACGGCTACACCTTC. This translates into CASSVDKSYGYTF.

This clone occurred once. The chain has TRBV28 and TRBJ1-2, with D unresolved. The V gene lost 10 bases and the J gene lost 4 bases, with 16 bases spanning the gap. This CDR3 comprises 13 residues. The germline CDR1 and CDR2 sequences are MDHEN and SYDVKM. CDR3 in DNA: TGTGCCACCCTACCGGGAGGACTCTATGGCTACACCTTC. As protein: CATLPGGLYGYTF.

V is TRBV19 and J is TRBJ1-2; D uncertain. The V end was cut by 0 bases, the J end by 0 bases, with 8 bases between. Looked up from germline, CDR1 is LNHDA and CDR2 is SQIVND (reference sequence). This CDR3 is 15 amino acids long. This CDR3 reads CASSIDAKANYGYTF. The CDR3 DNA sequence: TGTGCCAGTAGTATAGATGCGAAAGCTAACTATGGCTACACCTTC. The full variable domain, rest sourced from reference TRBV19 and TRBJ1-2, is DGGITQSPKYLFRKEGQNVTLSCEQNLNHDAMYWYRQDPGQGLRLIYYSQIVNDFQKGDIAEGYSVSREKKESFPLTVTSAQKNPTAFYLCASSIDAKANYGYTFGSGTRLTVV.

The chain employs TRBV28 and TRBJ1-4, with 10 bases identical to TRBD1. CDR3 length: 15 residues. Germline CDR1 MDHEN, CDR2 SYDVKM. J was trimmed by 7 bases and V by 3 bases; bases with no gene match: 5. CDR3 DNA: TGTGCCAGCAGTTTGGGCGGGACAGGGGCTGAAAAACTGTTTTTT. Translated, it gives CASSLGGTGAEKLFF.

This chain joins TRBV5-6 and TRBJ1-1; D is uncertain. This CDR3 region has 12 residues. Per germline, CDR1 SGHDT and CDR2 YYEEEE. V was pared by 3 bases and J by 5 bases, with 8 bases between. The CDR3 DNA is TGTGCCAGCAGCTACCGGTTAACTGAAGCTTTCTTT. Protein product: CASSYRLTEAFF.

The chain uses TRBV28 and TRBJ2-1; 8 bases map to TRBD2. The V segment lost 2 bases and the J segment 7 bases; nucleotides outside the gene matches: 7. The V gene's germline CDR1 is MDHEN and CDR2 SYDVKM. The CDR3 covers 15 residues. The CDR3 coding sequence is TGTGCCAGCAGTTTAGCGGCGGGGGGCATGAATGAGCAGTTCTTC. Translating it yields CASSLAAGGMNEQFF.

The rearrangement links TRBV4-1 to TRBJ2-1; 13 nucleotides line up with TRBD2. The V gene's germline CDR1 is MGHRA and CDR2 YSYEKL. Losses at the gene ends were 3 bases for V and 9 bases for J; bases not matched to a gene: 8. This CDR3 is 16 amino acids long. CDR3 nucleotide sequence: TGCGCCAGCAGCCAGCCCGTGACTAGCGGGGGGAGTGAGCAGTTCTTC. As protein: CASSQPVTSGGSEQFF.